Given below is one T cell receptor (beta chain) in context. After removal of 5 bases from V and 1 base from J, the junction contained 5 bases not matched to a gene. This CDR3 has 15 amino acids. Germline V gene lookup returns CDR1 SGHKS and CDR2 YYEKEE (reference sequence). The data are from a study of blood T cell repertoires in COVID-19. The overall study: Samples representing acute and convalescent COVID-19 were sourced from the United States, Italy and Spain. The cDNA or gDNA used as material had been derived from T cells, B-cell-depleted T cells, or PBMCs.

As originally analysed: Reference gene primer amplification yielded estimated nucleated cell counts. Generated by immunoSEQ multiplex PCR, the TCRdb table keeps only in-frame clones and is missing some. That table gives V, J and clone size, and the DNA gave D and trimming. This sample yields 150,000 to 200,000 clones, of which about three quarters are seen a single time; 7% to 9% belongs to the top ten. The TCR comes from a man aged 55 to 70 with acute or convalescent COVID-19. The specimen sequenced was peripheral blood. This chain connects TRBV5-5 to TRBJ2-2; 7 positions agree with TRBD1. As DNA, the CDR3 is TGTGCCAGCAGGCCCGGGACAGAGAACACCGGGGAGCTGTTTTTT. Amino acids: CASRPGTENTGELFF.